This is a list of T cell receptor beta chains from one sample in a study of T cell changes during pregnancy in multiple sclerosis. Here immunoSEQ multiplex PCR was the method, and the copy in TCRdb shows in-frame clones only, minus some. The repertoire includes under 60,000 clones, about 90% of them detected once, and approximately 0.4% sits in the top ten. The sample in question was CD4+ T cells from peripheral blood mononuclear cells, obtained in the second trimester of pregnancy. Source of these receptors: a female donor in good health, enrolled as a control in a pregnancy study. CDR3s include the opening cysteine and the closing phenylalanine or tryptophan. The order of the fields is J gene, clone size, D gene, V gene, CDR3 protein, CDR3 DNA. D genes are given only for firm matches. For some rows the clone size is stated as once, few or many, or as a class when expanded; others skip it.

>TRBJ1-1|NA|TRBD1|TRBV7-9
CASSRGGTGRKNTEAFF
TGTGCCAGCAGCCGAGGTGGGACAGGGAGGAAGAACACTGAAGCTTTCTTT
>TRBJ1-5|once|NA|TRBV6-4
CASSEGSDNQPQHF
TGTGCCAGCAGTGAAGGTAGCGATAATCAGCCCCAGCATTTT
>TRBJ1-2|once|TRBD1|TRBV6-5
CASSVGTGRRNGYTF
TGTGCCAGCAGTGTCGGGACAGGGAGGAGGAATGGCTACACCTTC
>TRBJ1-3|NA|NA|TRBV5-5
CASSFRDTSPIGIYF
TGTGCCAGCAGCTTCCGGGACACCTCCCCCATCGGCATATATTTT
>TRBJ1-1|NA|TRBD1|TRBV4-3
CASSQEFGGQGGTEAFF
TGCGCCAGCAGCCAAGAATTCGGGGGACAGGGTGGCACTGAAGCTTTCTTT
>TRBJ1-1|NA|NA|TRBV5-6
CASSVVTTEAFF
TGTGCCAGCAGTGTAGTTACCACCGAAGCTTTCTTT
>TRBJ1-6|many|TRBD1|TRBV6-5
CASSREGANNSPLHF
TGTGCCAGCTCGAGAGAGGGGGCAAATAATTCACCCCTCCACTTT
>TRBJ1-2|NA|NA|TRBV29-1
CSVVAAGIYGYTF
TGCAGCGTTGTGGCCGCAGGGATCTATGGCTACACCTTC
>TRBJ1-5|NA|TRBD1|TRBV4-1
CASSHRQGADQPQHF
TGCGCCAGCAGCCATAGGCAGGGGGCCGATCAGCCCCAGCATTTT
>TRBJ1-5|NA|TRBD1|TRBV19
CASMGTGGDQPQHF
TGTGCCAGTATGGGGACAGGGGGGGATCAGCCCCAGCATTTT
>TRBJ2-2|NA|TRBD2|TRBV10-2
CASTFSGGANTGELFF
TGCGCCAGCACTTTTAGCGGGGGCGCGAACACCGGGGAGCTGTTTTTT
>TRBJ1-1|once|NA|TRBV5-4
CASSSPEGTEAFF
TGTGCCAGCAGCTCCCCTGAGGGCACTGAAGCTTTCTTT
>TRBJ2-7|NA|NA|TRBV15
CATSREAPASGEQYF
TGTGCCACCAGCAGAGAAGCCCCAGCGTCGGGCGAGCAGTACTTC
>TRBJ1-5|NA|TRBD1|TRBV5-4
CASSLGQGAGQPQHF
TGTGCCAGCAGCCTGGGACAGGGGGCCGGACAGCCCCAGCATTTT
>TRBJ1-1|NA|NA|TRBV7-7
CASSSSSGTEAFF
TGTGCTAGCAGCTCTTCATCGGGTACTGAAGCTTTCTTT
>TRBJ2-1|NA|TRBD1|TRBV7-3
CASSLNHGTGGGGVQFF
TGTGCCAGCAGCTTAAATCATGGGACAGGGGGCGGGGGGGTGCAGTTCTTC
>TRBJ2-7|NA|TRBD2|TRBV4-1
CASSQAWGGDYEQYF
TGCGCCAGCAGCCAAGCATGGGGGGGAGACTACGAGCAGTACTTC
>TRBJ1-4|NA|NA|TRBV19
CASSFRRGEKLFF
TGTGCCAGTAGTTTCAGACGGGGGGAAAAACTGTTTTTT
>TRBJ2-5|NA|NA|TRBV4-2
CASSQGPVTSGEETQYF
TGTGCCAGCAGCCAAGGGCCAGTGACATCAGGGGAAGAGACCCAGTACTTC
>TRBJ2-7|NA|NA|TRBV9
CASSVNAGSPYEQYF
TGTGCCAGCAGCGTAAACGCGGGTTCCCCCTACGAGCAGTACTTC
>TRBJ1-5|NA|TRBD1|TRBV5-1
CASSSVTSRDRGQNGDQPQHF
TGCGCCAGCAGCTCCGTTACCTCCCGGGACAGGGGGCAAAATGGGGATCAGCCCCAGCATTTT
>TRBJ1-2|NA|NA|TRBV7-2
CASSLETDNYGYTF
TGTGCCAGCAGCTTAGAGACAGATAACTATGGCTACACCTTC
>TRBJ1-1|NA|TRBD1|TRBV19
CASSIELGQGTEAFF
TGTGCCAGTAGTATAGAGTTGGGACAGGGCACTGAAGCTTTCTTT